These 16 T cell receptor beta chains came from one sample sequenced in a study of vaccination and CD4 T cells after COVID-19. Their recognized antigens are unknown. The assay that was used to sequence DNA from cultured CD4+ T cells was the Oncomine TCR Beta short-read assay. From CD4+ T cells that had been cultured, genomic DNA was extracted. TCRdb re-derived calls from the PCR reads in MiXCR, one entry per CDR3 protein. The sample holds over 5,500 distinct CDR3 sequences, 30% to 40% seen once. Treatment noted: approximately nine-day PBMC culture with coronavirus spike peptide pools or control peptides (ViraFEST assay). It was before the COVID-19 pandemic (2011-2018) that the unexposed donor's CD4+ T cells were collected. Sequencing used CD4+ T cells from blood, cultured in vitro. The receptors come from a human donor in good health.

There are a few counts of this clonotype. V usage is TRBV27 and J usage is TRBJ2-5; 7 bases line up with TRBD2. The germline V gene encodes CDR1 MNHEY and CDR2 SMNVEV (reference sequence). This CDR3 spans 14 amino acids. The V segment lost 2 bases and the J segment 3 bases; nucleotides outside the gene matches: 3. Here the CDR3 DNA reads TGTGCCAGCAGTTTAAGGCGGGAGAAAGAGACCCAGTACTTC. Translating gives CASSLRREKETQYF.

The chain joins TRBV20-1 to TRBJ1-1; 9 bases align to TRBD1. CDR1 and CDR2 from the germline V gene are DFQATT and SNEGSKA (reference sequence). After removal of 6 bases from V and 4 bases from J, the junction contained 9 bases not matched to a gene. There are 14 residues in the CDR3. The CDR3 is CSAPHRTGATEAFF. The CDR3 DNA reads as TGCAGTGCCCCGCACCGGACAGGGGCCACTGAAGCTTTCTTT.

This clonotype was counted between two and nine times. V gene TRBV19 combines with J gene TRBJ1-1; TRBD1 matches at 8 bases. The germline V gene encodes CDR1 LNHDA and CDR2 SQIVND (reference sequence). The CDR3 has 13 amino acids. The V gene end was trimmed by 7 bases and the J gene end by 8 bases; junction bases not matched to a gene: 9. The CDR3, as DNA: TGTGCCAGTACCTCCGACAGGGGACAAGAAGCTTTCTTT. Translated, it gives CASTSDRGQEAFF.

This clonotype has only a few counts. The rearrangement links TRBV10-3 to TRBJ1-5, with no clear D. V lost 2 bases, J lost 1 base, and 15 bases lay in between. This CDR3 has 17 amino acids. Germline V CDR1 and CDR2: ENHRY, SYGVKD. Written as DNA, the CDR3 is TGTGCCATCAGTGAGGCATTCAAGAAGGGAAGCAATCAGCCCCAGCATTTT. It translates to CAISEAFKKGSNQPQHF.

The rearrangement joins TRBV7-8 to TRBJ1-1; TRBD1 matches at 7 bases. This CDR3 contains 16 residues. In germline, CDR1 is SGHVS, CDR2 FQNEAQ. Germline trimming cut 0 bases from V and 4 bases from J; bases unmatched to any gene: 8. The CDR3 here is CASSLARQGEGTEAFF. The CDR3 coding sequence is TGTGCCAGCAGCTTAGCGCGACAGGGTGAAGGCACTGAAGCTTTCTTT.

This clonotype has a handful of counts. DNA of the CDR3: TGTGCCAGCAGCTTGGGACTAGCGGGACTCCAAGATACGCAGTATTTT. The encoded protein is CASSLGLAGLQDTQYF. The chain recombines TRBV7-6 with TRBJ2-3, with 13 nucleotides matching TRBD2. Germline V gene data show CDR1 as SGHVS and CDR2 as FNYEAQ. The CDR3 runs to 16 residues. V lost 3 bases, J lost 5 bases, and 5 bases stayed unmatched. Supplemented by reference TRBV7-6 and TRBJ2-3, the full variable domain reads GAGVSQSPRYKVTKRGQDVALRCDPISGHVSLYWYRQALGQGPEFLTYFNYEAQQDKSGLPNDRFSAERPEGSISTLTIQRTEQRDSAMYRCASSLGLAGLQDTQYFGPGTRLTVL.

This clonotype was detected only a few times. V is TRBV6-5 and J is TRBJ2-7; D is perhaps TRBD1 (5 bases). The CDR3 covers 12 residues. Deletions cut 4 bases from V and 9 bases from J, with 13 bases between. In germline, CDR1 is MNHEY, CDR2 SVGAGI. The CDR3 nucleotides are TGTGCCAGCAGTTCGTCCAGGGATTCGCAGTACTTC. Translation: CASSSSRDSQYF.

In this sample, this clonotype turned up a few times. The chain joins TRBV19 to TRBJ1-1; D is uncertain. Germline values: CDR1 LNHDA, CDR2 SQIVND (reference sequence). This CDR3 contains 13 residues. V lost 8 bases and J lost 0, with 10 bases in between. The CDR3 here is CASALHMNTEAFF. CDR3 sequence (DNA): TGTGCCAGTGCGTTACACATGAACACTGAAGCTTTCTTT. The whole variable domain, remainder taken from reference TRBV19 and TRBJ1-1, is DGGITQSPKYLFRKEGQNVTLSCEQNLNHDAMYWYRQDPGQGLRLIYYSQIVNDFQKGDIAEGYSVSREKKESFPLTVTSAQKNPTAFYLCASALHMNTEAFFGQGTRLTVV.

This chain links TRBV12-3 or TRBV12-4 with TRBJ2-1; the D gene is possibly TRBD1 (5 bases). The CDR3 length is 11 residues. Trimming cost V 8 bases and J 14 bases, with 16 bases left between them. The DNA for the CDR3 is TGTGCCAGCGGAATGGGGCCTAGTAAGTTCTTC. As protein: CASGMGPSKFF.

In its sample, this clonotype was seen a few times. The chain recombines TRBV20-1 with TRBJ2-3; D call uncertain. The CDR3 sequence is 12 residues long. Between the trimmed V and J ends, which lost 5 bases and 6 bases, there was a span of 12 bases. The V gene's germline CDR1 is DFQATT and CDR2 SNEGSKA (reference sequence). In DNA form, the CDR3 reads TGCAGTGCTCCCCCTCTTGGGGATACGCAGTATTTT. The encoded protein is CSAPPLGDTQYF.

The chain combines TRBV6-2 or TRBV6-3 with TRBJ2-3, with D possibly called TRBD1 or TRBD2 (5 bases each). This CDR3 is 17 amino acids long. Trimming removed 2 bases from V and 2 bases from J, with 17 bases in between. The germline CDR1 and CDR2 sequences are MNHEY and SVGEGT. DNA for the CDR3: TGTGCCAGCAGTTACGGGGCTAGCTCGGCGATCACAGATACGCAGTATTTT. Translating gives CASSYGASSAITDTQYF.

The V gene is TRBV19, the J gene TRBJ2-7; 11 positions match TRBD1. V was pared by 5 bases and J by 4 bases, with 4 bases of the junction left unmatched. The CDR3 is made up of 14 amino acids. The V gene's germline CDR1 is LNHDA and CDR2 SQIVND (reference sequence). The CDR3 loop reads CASSGGQGVYEQYF. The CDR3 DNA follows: TGTGCCAGTAGTGGGGGACAGGGGGTGTACGAGCAGTACTTC. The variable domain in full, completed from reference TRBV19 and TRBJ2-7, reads DGGITQSPKYLFRKEGQNVTLSCEQNLNHDAMYWYRQDPGQGLRLIYYSQIVNDFQKGDIAEGYSVSREKKESFPLTVTSAQKNPTAFYLCASSGGQGVYEQYFGPGTRLTVT.

The CDR3 reads CARQGARKGNTEAFF. The CDR3 DNA is TGTGCCAGACAGGGGGCGCGGAAAGGGAACACTGAAGCTTTCTTT. The chain is built from TRBV2 and TRBJ1-1; 9 bases agree with TRBD1. Germline trimming cut 9 bases from V and 1 base from J; bases unmatched to any gene: 9. Per germline, CDR1 SNHLY and CDR2 FYNNEI. The CDR3 is 15 residues long.

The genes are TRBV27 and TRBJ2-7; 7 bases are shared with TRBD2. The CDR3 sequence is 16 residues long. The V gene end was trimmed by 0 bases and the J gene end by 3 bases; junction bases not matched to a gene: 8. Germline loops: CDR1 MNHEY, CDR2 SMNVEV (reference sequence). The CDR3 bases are TGTGCCAGCAGTTTATCTGTCGGCGGGAGCAACTACGAGCAGTACTTC. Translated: CASSLSVGGSNYEQYF.

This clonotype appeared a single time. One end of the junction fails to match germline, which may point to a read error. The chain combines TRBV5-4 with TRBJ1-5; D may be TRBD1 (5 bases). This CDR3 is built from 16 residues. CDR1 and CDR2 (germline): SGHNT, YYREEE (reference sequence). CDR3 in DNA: TGCGCCAGCAGCCAAGGTCAGGGATTCGGCAATCAGCCCCAGCATTTT. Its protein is CASSQGQGFGNQPQHF.

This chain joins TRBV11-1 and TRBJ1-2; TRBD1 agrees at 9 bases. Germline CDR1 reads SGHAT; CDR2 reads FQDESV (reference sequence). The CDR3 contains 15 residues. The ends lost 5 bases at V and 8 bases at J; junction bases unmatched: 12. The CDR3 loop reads CASSLGGQGLSGYTF. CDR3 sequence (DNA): TGTGCCAGCAGCCTAGGTGGACAGGGGCTTTCCGGCTACACCTTC.